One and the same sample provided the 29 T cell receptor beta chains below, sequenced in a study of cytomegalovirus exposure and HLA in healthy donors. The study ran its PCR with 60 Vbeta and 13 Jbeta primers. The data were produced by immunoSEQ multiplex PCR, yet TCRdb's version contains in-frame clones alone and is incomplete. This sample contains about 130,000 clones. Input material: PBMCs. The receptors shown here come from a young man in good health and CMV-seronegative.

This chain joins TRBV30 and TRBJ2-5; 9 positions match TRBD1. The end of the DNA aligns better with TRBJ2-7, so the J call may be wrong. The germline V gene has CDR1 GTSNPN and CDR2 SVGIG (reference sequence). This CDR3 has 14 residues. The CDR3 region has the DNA TGTGCCTGGAGTTCAGGACAGGGGACCCACGAGCAGTACTTC. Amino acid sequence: CAWSSGQGTHEQYF.

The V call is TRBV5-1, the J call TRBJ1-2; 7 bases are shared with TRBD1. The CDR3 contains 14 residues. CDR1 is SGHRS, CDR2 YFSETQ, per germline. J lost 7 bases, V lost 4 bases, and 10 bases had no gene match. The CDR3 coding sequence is TGCGCCAGCAGCCCGGGACAGACTGTGGGTGGCTACACCTTC. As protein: CASSPGQTVGGYTF.

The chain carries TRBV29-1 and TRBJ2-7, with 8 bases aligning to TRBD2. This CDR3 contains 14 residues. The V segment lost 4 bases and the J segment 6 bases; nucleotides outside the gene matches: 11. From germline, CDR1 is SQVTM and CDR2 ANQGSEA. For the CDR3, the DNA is TGCAGCGTTGGAAGGGGGACTAGAACCAGCGAGCAGTACTTC. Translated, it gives CSVGRGTRTSEQYF.

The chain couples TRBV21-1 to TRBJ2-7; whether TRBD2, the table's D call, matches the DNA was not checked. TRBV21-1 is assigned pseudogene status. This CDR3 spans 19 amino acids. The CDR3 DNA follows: TGTGCCAGCAGCAAAATGGGGCTAAATAGCGGGAGGCTCCACTACGAGCAGTACTTC. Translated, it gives CASSKMGLNSGRLHYEQYF.

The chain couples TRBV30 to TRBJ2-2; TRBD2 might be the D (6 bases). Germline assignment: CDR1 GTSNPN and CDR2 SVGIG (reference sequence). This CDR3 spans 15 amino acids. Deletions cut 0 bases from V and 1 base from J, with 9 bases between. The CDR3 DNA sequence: TGTGCCTGGAGTGTCGGGACTTTGAACACCGGGGAGCTGTTTTTT. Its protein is CAWSVGTLNTGELFF.

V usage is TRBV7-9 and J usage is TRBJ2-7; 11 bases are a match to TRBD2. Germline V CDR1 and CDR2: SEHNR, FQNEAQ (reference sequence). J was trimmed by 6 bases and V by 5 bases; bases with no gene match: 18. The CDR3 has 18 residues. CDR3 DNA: TGTGCCAGCAGCCCCGGGCTAGCGGGAGGAATTGAATCTGGCGAGCAGTACTTC. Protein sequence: CASSPGLAGGIESGEQYF. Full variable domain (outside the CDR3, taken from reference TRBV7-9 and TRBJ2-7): DTGVSQNPRHKITKRGQNVTFRCDPISEHNRLYWYRQTLGQGPEFLTYFQNEAQLEKSRLLSDRFSAERPKGSFSTLEIQRTEQGDSAMYLCASSPGLAGGIESGEQYFGPGTRLTVT.

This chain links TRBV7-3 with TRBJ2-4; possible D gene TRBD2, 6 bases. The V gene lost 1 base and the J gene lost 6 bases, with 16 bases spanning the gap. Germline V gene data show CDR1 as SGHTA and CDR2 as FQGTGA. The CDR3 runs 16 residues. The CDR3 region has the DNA TGTGCCAGCAGCTTAAGACCCGCGAACGGGGGAAACATTCAGTACTTC. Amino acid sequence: CASSLRPANGGNIQYF.

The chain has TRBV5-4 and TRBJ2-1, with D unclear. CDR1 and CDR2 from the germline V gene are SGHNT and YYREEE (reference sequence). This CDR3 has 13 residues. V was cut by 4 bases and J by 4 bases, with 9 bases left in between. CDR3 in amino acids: CASSQDWYNEQFF. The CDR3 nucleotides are TGTGCCAGCAGCCAAGACTGGTACAATGAGCAGTTCTTC.

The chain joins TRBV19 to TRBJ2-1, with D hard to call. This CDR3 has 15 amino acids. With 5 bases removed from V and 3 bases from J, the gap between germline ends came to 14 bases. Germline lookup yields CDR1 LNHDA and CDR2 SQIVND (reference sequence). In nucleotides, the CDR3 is TGTGCCAGTAGTCCGTCAGCAGGCTACTACAATGAGCAGTTCTTC. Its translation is CASSPSAGYYNEQFF.

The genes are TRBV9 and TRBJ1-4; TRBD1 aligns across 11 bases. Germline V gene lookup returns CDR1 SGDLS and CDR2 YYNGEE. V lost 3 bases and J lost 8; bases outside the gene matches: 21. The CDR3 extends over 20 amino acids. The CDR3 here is CASSAGQGVFARGLEEKLFF. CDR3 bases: TGTGCCAGCAGCGCGGGACAGGGGGTATTCGCTCGGGGGTTAGAAGAAAAACTGTTTTTT.

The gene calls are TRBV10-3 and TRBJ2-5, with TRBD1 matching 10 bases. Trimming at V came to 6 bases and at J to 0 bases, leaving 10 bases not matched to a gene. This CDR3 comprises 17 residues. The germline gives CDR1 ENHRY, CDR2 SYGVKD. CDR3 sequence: CAIRSGTGAKYQETQYF. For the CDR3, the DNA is TGTGCCATCAGATCCGGGACAGGGGCGAAATACCAAGAGACCCAGTACTTC.

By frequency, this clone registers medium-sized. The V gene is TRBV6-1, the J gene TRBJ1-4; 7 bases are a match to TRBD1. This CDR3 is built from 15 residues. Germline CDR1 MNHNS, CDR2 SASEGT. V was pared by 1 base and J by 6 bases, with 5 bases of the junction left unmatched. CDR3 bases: TGTGCCAGCAGTGAAGGACAGGGAGTAGATGAAAAACTGTTTTTT. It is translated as CASSEGQGVDEKLFF.

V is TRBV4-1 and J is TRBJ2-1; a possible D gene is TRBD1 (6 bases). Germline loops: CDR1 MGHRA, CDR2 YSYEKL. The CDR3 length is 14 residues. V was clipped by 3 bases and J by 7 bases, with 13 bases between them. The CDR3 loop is CASSHRQERNEQFF. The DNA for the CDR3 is TGCGCCAGCAGCCACCGACAGGAGCGAAATGAGCAGTTCTTC.

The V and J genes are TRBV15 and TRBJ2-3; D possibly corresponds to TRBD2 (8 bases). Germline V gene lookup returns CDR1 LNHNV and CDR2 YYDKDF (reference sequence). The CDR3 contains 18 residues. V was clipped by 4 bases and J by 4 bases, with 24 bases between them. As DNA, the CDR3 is TGTGCCACCAGCAACCTCCAGGGGGGCGGGAGGAAGCCAGATACGCAGTATTTT. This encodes CATSNLQGGGRKPDTQYF. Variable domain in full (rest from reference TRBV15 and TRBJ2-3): DAMVIQNPRYQVTQFGKPVTLSCSQTLNHNVMYWYQQKSSQAPKLLFHYYDKDFNNEADTPDNFQSRRPNTSFCFLDIRSPGLGDTAMYLCATSNLQGGGRKPDTQYFGPGTRLTVL.

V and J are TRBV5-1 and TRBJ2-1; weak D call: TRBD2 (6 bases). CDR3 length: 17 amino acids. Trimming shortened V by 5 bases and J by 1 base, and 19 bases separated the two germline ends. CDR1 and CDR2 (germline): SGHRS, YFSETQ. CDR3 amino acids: CASRIGGSTPSYNEQFF. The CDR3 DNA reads TGCGCCAGCAGGATTGGGGGGAGTACACCTTCCTACAATGAGCAGTTCTTC.

CDR3 sequence reads: CASSTMGGGGTEAFF. The CDR3 nucleotides read TGTGCCAGCAGCACGATGGGGGGTGGGGGGACTGAAGCTTTCTTT. The gene calls are TRBV28 and TRBJ1-1; weak D call: TRBD1 (5 bases). Deletions cut 6 bases from V and 5 bases from J, with 19 bases between. This CDR3 comprises 15 residues. The germline CDR1 and CDR2 sequences are MDHEN and SYDVKM. The complete variable domain, with remaining parts taken from reference TRBV28 and TRBJ1-1, reads DVKVTQSSRYLVKRTGEKVFLECVQDMDHENMFWYRQDPGLGLRLIYFSYDVKMKEKGDIPEGYSVSREKKERFSLILESASTNQTSMYLCASSTMGGGGTEAFFGQGTRLTVV.

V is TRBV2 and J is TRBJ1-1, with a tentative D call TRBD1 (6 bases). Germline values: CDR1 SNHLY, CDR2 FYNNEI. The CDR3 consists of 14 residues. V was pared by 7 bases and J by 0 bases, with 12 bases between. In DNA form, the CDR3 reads TGTGCCAGCAACAGACAGGTTATGAACACTGAAGCTTTCTTT. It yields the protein CASNRQVMNTEAFF.

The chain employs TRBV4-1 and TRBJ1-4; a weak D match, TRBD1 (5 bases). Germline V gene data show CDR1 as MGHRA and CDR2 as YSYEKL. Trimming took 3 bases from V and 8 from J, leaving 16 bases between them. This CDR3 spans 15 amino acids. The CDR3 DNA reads TGCGCCAGCAGCCACCTCGTGACAGTGCGAGAAAAACTGTTTTTT. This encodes CASSHLVTVREKLFF.

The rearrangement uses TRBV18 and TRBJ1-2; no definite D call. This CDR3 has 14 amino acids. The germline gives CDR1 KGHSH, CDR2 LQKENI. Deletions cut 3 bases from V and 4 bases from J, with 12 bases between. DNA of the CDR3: TGTGCCAGCTCACCGGCAGGATCTTCCTATGGCTACACCTTC. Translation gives CASSPAGSSYGYTF.

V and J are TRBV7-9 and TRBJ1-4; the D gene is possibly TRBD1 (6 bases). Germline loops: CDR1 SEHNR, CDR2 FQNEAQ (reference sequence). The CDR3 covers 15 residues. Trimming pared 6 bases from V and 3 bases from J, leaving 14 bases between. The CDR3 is CASSTHRDSNEKLFF. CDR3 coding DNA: TGTGCCAGCAGTACCCACAGGGATTCTAATGAAAAACTGTTTTTT.

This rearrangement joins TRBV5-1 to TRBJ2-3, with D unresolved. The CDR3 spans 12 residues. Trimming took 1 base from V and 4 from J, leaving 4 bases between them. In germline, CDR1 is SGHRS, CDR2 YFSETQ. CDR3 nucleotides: TGCGCCAGCAGCTTGAGCGCAGATACGCAGTATTTT. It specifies CASSLSADTQYF.

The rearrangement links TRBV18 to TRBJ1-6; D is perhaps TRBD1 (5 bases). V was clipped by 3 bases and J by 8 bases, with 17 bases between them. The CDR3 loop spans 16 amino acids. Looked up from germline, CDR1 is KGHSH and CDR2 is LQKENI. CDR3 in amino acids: CASSPRDPGGDSPLHF. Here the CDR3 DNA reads TGTGCCAGCTCACCGCGGGACCCCGGAGGAGATTCACCCCTCCACTTT.

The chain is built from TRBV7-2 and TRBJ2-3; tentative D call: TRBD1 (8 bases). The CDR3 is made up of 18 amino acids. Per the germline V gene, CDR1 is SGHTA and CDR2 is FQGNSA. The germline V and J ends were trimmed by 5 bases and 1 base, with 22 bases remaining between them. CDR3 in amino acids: CASSRPGQGGSGTDTQYF. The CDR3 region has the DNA TGTGCCAGCAGCCGTCCCGGACAGGGAGGGAGTGGCACAGATACGCAGTATTTT. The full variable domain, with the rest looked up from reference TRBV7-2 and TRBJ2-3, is GAGVSQSPSNKVTEKGKDVELRCDPISGHTALYWYRQSLGQGLEFLIYFQGNSAPDKSGLPSDRFSAERTGGSVSTLTIQRTQQEDSAVYLCASSRPGQGGSGTDTQYFGPGTRLTVL.

The CDR3 region is CASSGGHLGETQYF. Here the CDR3 DNA reads TGCGCCAGCAGCGGGGGACACCTCGGAGAGACCCAGTACTTC. This sequence joins TRBV5-1 and TRBJ2-5, with D perhaps TRBD1 (6 bases). Germline assignment: CDR1 SGHRS and CDR2 YFSETQ. The CDR3 has 14 amino acids. The V end was cut by 4 bases, the J end by 4 bases, with 14 bases between.

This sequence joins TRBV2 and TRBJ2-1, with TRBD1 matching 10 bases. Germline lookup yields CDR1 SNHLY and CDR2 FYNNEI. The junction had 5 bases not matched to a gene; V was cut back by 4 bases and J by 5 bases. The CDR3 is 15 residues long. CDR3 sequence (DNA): TGTGCCAGCAGTGCCGACAGGGGGCAGGACAATGAGCAGTTCTTC. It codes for CASSADRGQDNEQFF.

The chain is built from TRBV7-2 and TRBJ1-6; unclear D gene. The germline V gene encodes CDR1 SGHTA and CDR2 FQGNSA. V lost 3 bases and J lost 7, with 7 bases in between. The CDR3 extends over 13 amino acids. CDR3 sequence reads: CASSFDGNSPLHF. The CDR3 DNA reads TGTGCCAGCAGCTTTGACGGGAATTCACCCCTCCACTTT.

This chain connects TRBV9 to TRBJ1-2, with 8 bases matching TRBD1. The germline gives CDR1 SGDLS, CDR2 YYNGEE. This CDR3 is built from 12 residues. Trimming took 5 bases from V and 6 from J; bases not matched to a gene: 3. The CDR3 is CASRKTGDGYTF. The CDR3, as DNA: TGTGCCAGCAGAAAGACAGGGGATGGCTACACCTTC.

The CDR3 sequence is CASSPLGLAGPGTQYF. CDR3 in DNA: TGTGCCAGTAGTCCCCTCGGACTAGCGGGGCCGGGGACCCAGTACTTC. V usage is TRBV19 and J usage is TRBJ2-5, with 12 bases fitting TRBD2. The CDR3 is 16 amino acids. CDR1 is LNHDA and CDR2 is SQIVND in the germline V gene (reference sequence). J was trimmed by 7 bases and V by 5 bases; bases with no gene match: 11.

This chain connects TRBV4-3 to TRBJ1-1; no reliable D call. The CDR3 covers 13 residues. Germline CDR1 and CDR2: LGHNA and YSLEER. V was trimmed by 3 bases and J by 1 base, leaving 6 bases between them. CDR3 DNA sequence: TGCGCCAGCAGCCAGTATCCGAACACTGAAGCTTTCTTT. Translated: CASSQYPNTEAFF.